These 24 T cell receptor beta chains share one sample of origin, sequenced in a study of T cell responses to AZD1222 COVID-19 vaccine. The method was immunoSEQ multiplex PCR; TCRdb's version includes in-frame clones alone and lacks a portion of them. The sample lists about 110,000 clones; roughly nine tenths were seen once. Sequencing was performed on peripheral blood, taken on day 0 of AZD1222 vaccination. The receptors shown here come from an adult in good health.

This clone was seen once. This chain links TRBV11-2 with TRBJ2-7; D may correspond to TRBD1 or TRBD2 (5 bases each). V lost 6 bases, J lost 2 bases, and 17 bases lay in between. Per the germline V gene, CDR1 is SGHAT and CDR2 is FQNNGV. This CDR3 has 15 residues. CDR3 in amino acids: CASSEGGTKTYEQYF. The CDR3 DNA follows: TGTGCCAGCAGTGAAGGTGGGACGAAGACCTACGAGCAGTACTTC.

J is TRBJ1-1 and V is TRBV7-2; possible D gene TRBD1, 5 bases. Trimming cost V 3 bases and J 0 bases, with 8 bases left between them. CDR3 length equals 14 residues. Germline V lookup: CDR1 SGHTA, CDR2 FQGNSA. In nucleotides, the CDR3 is TGTGCCAGCAGCTTTCAGGGACTGAACACTGAAGCTTTCTTT. Translating it yields CASSFQGLNTEAFF. The full variable domain, completed using reference TRBV7-2 and TRBJ1-1, is GAGVSQSPSNKVTEKGKDVELRCDPISGHTALYWYRQSLGQGLEFLIYFQGNSAPDKSGLPSDRFSAERTGGSVSTLTIQRTQQEDSAVYLCASSFQGLNTEAFFGQGTRLTVV.

The rearrangement joins TRBV6-5 to TRBJ2-3; D remains ambiguous. The CDR3 covers 13 residues. Trimming took 2 bases from V and 3 from J, leaving 6 bases between them. Germline assignment: CDR1 MNHEY and CDR2 SVGAGI. CDR3 loop: CASSYALTDTQYF. The CDR3 region has the DNA TGTGCCAGCAGTTACGCGCTGACAGATACGCAGTATTTT.

The chain has TRBV5-1 and TRBJ2-7, with TRBD2 matching over 12 bases. V shed 4 bases and J 6 bases; nucleotides not matched to a gene: 23. The CDR3 sequence is 20 residues long. CDR1 and CDR2 (germline): SGHRS, YFSETQ. CDR3 sequence reads: CASSPQGRHQRLAGEPEQYF. The CDR3 nucleotides are TGCGCCAGCAGCCCTCAAGGAAGACATCAACGACTAGCGGGAGAACCCGAGCAGTACTTC.

V is TRBV5-8 and J is TRBJ1-5; TRBD1 matches at 8 bases. The length of the CDR3 is 15 residues. V lost 4 bases, J lost 2 bases, and 5 bases stayed unmatched. Per the germline V gene, CDR1 is SGHTS and CDR2 is YDEGEE. The DNA of the CDR3 is TGTGCCAGCAGCCGGGAACAGGGGGGCAATCAGCCCCAGCATTTT. Its protein is CASSREQGGNQPQHF.

The V gene is TRBV15, the J gene TRBJ2-1; 9 nucleotides match TRBD2. From germline, CDR1 is LNHNV and CDR2 YYDKDF (reference sequence). The CDR3 totals 12 residues. The V gene end was trimmed by 6 bases and the J gene end by 8 bases; junction bases not matched to a gene: 2. The CDR3 here is CATSLAGDEQFF. For the CDR3, the DNA is TGTGCCACCAGTTTAGCGGGAGATGAGCAGTTCTTC.

The chain carries TRBV7-9 and TRBJ2-7, with 9 positions matching TRBD2. V trimming: 5 bases; J trimming: 6 bases; junction bases outside the gene matches: 11. Germline CDR1 and CDR2: SEHNR and FQNEAQ (reference sequence). The CDR3 loop spans 15 amino acids. The CDR3 loop is CASSHGREGLPEQYF. CDR3 nucleotides: TGTGCCAGCAGCCACGGGCGGGAGGGCCTCCCCGAGCAGTACTTC. The full variable domain, with the rest looked up from reference TRBV7-9 and TRBJ2-7, is DTGVSQNPRHKITKRGQNVTFRCDPISEHNRLYWYRQTLGQGPEFLTYFQNEAQLEKSRLLSDRFSAERPKGSFSTLEIQRTEQGDSAMYLCASSHGREGLPEQYFGPGTRLTVT.

The chain uses TRBV27 and TRBJ1-6, with unresolved D. The germline V gene has CDR1 MNHEY and CDR2 SMNVEV (reference sequence). The V end lost 3 bases, the J end lost 9 bases, and 6 bases lay between the germline ends. The CDR3 contains 12 residues. The CDR3 reads CASSFLGSPLHF. The CDR3 DNA is TGTGCCAGCAGTTTTTTGGGTTCACCCCTCCACTTT.

The chain has TRBV2 and TRBJ1-5; no clear D gene. Germline CDR1 is SNHLY and CDR2 is FYNNEI. V lost 2 bases, J lost 0 bases, and 5 bases lay in between. The CDR3 covers 14 residues. CDR3 sequence reads: CASSEIRSNQPQHF. The CDR3 region has the DNA TGTGCCAGCAGTGAAATTCGTAGCAATCAGCCCCAGCATTTT.

This chain uses TRBV28 with TRBJ1-2; no definite D call. This CDR3 contains 12 residues. Per germline, CDR1 MDHEN and CDR2 SYDVKM. V dropped 4 bases and J dropped 2 bases, with 5 bases sitting between them. CDR3 DNA: TGTGCCAGCAGTTCAGAAAACTATGGCTACACCTTC. Protein product: CASSSENYGYTF.

The rearrangement uses TRBV7-9 and TRBJ1-6; D not certain. Germline V gives CDR1 SEHNR, CDR2 FQNEAQ (reference sequence). The CDR3 totals 14 residues. V was trimmed by 2 bases and J by 7 bases, leaving 9 bases between them. The CDR3 DNA sequence: TGTGCCAGCAGCTTATGGTCTCCGAATTCACCCCTCCACTTT. It translates to CASSLWSPNSPLHF.

The V gene is TRBV5-1, the J gene TRBJ1-2, with D unresolved. This CDR3 spans 13 amino acids. Trimming took off 0 bases at V and 3 bases at J, with 6 bases between the two ends. Germline CDR1 SGHRS, CDR2 YFSETQ. The CDR3 region is CASSLEVDYGYTF. CDR3 sequence (DNA): TGCGCCAGCAGCTTGGAAGTGGACTATGGCTACACCTTC.

The chain recombines TRBV29-1 with TRBJ1-2; a weak D match, TRBD1 (5 bases). The CDR3 contains 13 residues. Trimming pared 6 bases from V and 1 base from J, leaving 12 bases between. Per the germline V gene, CDR1 is SQVTM and CDR2 is ANQGSEA. The CDR3 nucleotides read TGCAGCGTGGGACTGGATTTTAACTATGGCTACACCTTC. Its protein product is CSVGLDFNYGYTF.

This clone has only one observation. The CDR3: CASSSASRDPGPYEQYF. The CDR3 DNA follows: TGTGCCAGCAGTTCCGCCTCCAGGGACCCCGGCCCCTACGAGCAGTACTTC. The chain joins TRBV6-2 or TRBV6-3 to TRBJ2-7; D tentatively reads TRBD1 or TRBD2 (5 bases each). CDR3 size: 17 residues. The germline CDR1 and CDR2 sequences are MNHEY and SVGEGT. The V end was cut by 4 bases, the J end by 2 bases, with 21 bases between.

This chain joins TRBV12-5 and TRBJ1-5; 8 bases align to TRBD1. The ends lost 2 bases at V and 6 bases at J; junction bases unmatched: 3. This CDR3 is built from 14 residues. From germline, CDR1 is LGHNT and CDR2 FRNRAP. The CDR3 sequence is CASGLSGGGQPQHF. The DNA for the CDR3 is TGTGCTAGTGGTTTGTCAGGGGGCGGTCAGCCCCAGCATTTT.

The J gene is TRBJ2-1, the V gene TRBV7-6; 10 bases fit TRBD2. CDR3 size: 15 residues. Trimming took 1 base from V and 9 from J; bases not matched to a gene: 6. Germline V gives CDR1 SGHVS, CDR2 FNYEAQ. In nucleotides, the CDR3 is TGTGCCAGCAGCTTAGGGCTAGCGGGAGTCGGTGAGCAGTTCTTC. Protein product: CASSLGLAGVGEQFF.

J is TRBJ1-4 and V is TRBV2; D is undetermined. V was clipped by 10 bases and J by 0 bases, with 12 bases between them. The CDR3 loop spans 14 amino acids. CDR1 and CDR2 (germline): SNHLY, FYNNEI. CDR3 sequence (DNA): TGTGCCACCTCGTCTGGAACAACTAATGAAAAACTGTTTTTT. Its protein is CATSSGTTNEKLFF.

The genes are TRBV27 and TRBJ2-2; D may be TRBD2 (6 bases). This CDR3 spans 16 amino acids. Trimming took 2 bases from V and 3 from J, leaving 13 bases between them. Germline V gene data show CDR1 as MNHEY and CDR2 as SMNVEV (reference sequence). The CDR3 sequence: CASSLIPQRDTGELFF. DNA of the CDR3: TGTGCCAGCAGTTTAATCCCCCAGCGGGACACCGGGGAGCTGTTTTTT.

The genes are TRBV5-1 and TRBJ1-1; D not resolved. V lost 1 base and J lost 1, with 8 bases in between. In germline, CDR1 is SGHRS, CDR2 YFSETQ. CDR3 length: 14 residues. CDR3 nucleotide sequence: TGCGCCAGCAGCTTGCTTGCAGAGAACACTGAAGCTTTCTTT. This encodes CASSLLAENTEAFF.

The gene calls are TRBV7-3 and TRBJ2-1; 11 positions agree with TRBD2. The CDR3 totals 15 residues. Germline V lookup: CDR1 SGHTA, CDR2 FQGTGA. V lost 4 bases to trimming and J lost 5 bases; unmatched junction nucleotides: 4. CDR3 DNA sequence: TGTGCCAGCAGCTCTGGACTAGCGGGCAACAATGAGCAGTTCTTC. Protein: CASSSGLAGNNEQFF.

The chain couples TRBV7-2 to TRBJ2-7; possible D gene TRBD2, 5 bases. The V end was cut by 1 base, the J end by 3 bases, with 10 bases between. CDR3 size: 14 residues. Germline CDR1 and CDR2: SGHTA and FQGNSA. The CDR3 sequence is CASSLGVSVYEQYF. CDR3 nucleotide sequence: TGTGCCAGCAGCTTAGGAGTTAGCGTCTACGAGCAGTACTTC.

This chain uses TRBV9 with TRBJ1-2; a weak D match, TRBD1 (5 bases). This CDR3 spans 15 amino acids. Trimming took off 3 bases at V and 5 bases at J, with 17 bases between the two ends. Germline V gene sequence: CDR1 SGDLS, CDR2 YYNGEE. The CDR3 nucleotides are TGTGCCAGCAGCGACGGGACTAACAACGCGTATGGCTACACCTTC. Translation gives CASSDGTNNAYGYTF.

The J gene is TRBJ2-1, the V gene TRBV5-4; D perhaps matches TRBD1 (6 bases). This CDR3 comprises 15 residues. Germline V gene sequence: CDR1 SGHNT, CDR2 YYREEE (reference sequence). V shed 2 bases and J shed 10 bases, with 19 bases lying between them. The CDR3 sequence is CASSFSPSGTTEQFF. Here the CDR3 DNA reads TGTGCCAGCAGCTTTTCGCCATCCGGGACAACCGAGCAGTTCTTC.

The sample holds one count of this clone. V gene TRBV6-2 or TRBV6-3 combines with J gene TRBJ1-5; D is uncertain. Germline V gene sequence: CDR1 MNHEY, CDR2 SVGEGT. This CDR3 comprises 14 residues. V lost 6 bases and J lost 3, with 12 bases in between. CDR3: CASSFGNLNQPQHF. For the CDR3, the DNA is TGTGCCAGCAGCTTCGGCAACCTCAATCAGCCCCAGCATTTT.